The 6 T cell receptor beta chains listed next were all sequenced from one sample in a study of T cells in Graves' hyperthyroidism and ophthalmopathy. Amplification of TCR beta CDR3 regions used RNA as the template. The TCR CDR3 first-round RT-PCR relied on the HTBI primer set. TCRdb used MiXCR to reprocess the multiplex PCR reads, holding one entry per CDR3 protein. The sample lists about 52,000 distinct CDR3 sequences, over 40% occurring once. The specimen sequenced was blood. The origin of the receptors is a woman aged 45-65 years with Graves' ophthalmopathy.

This clonotype has a count of ten or more. The chain employs TRBV11-2 and TRBJ2-5; D unresolved. Trimming removed 2 bases at V and 5 bases at J, with 9 bases between. The germline gives CDR1 SGHAT, CDR2 FQNNGV. This CDR3 contains 13 residues. CDR3 sequence: CASSLTPTETQYF. The CDR3 DNA is TGTGCCAGCAGCTTAACTCCGACGGAGACCCAGTACTTC.

This clonotype has ten or more counts. The V and J genes are TRBV6-1 and TRBJ2-3; D gene unclear. The CDR3 is made up of 15 amino acids. With 5 bases removed from V and 1 base from J, the gap between germline ends came to 13 bases. Germline values: CDR1 MNHNS, CDR2 SASEGT. The CDR3 sequence is CASSNHGLGTDTQYF. CDR3 nucleotide sequence: TGTGCCAGCAGTAACCACGGGCTTGGCACAGATACGCAGTATTTT.

This clonotype was observed a few times. This chain links TRBV3-1 with TRBJ2-7, with 9 bases lining up with TRBD1. V gave up 8 bases and J gave up 5 bases; unmatched junction bases: 4. The CDR3 is made up of 12 amino acids. Germline V CDR1 and CDR2: LGHDT, YNNKEL (reference sequence). The CDR3 nucleotides read TGTGCCAGCCGGACAGGGGTGAACGAGCAGTACTTC. Its translation is CASRTGVNEQYF.

This clonotype was seen only once. This clone may be a read error of a much larger clone one base away. V and J are TRBV11-2 and TRBJ1-1; TRBD1 is a possible D gene (5 bases). The CDR3 is 13 amino acids. The ends were cut back, 5 bases at V and 4 bases at J, with 11 bases in the middle. Germline CDR1 and CDR2: SGHAT and FQNNGV. CDR3 sequence: CASSPGRVTEAFF. CDR3 coding DNA: TGTGCCAGCAGCCCGGGCAGGGTCACTGAAGCTTTCTTT.

Comments on this clonotype: Because the CDR3 is missing its conserved closing phenylalanine or tryptophan, this is likely a read error. The chain combines TRBV5-1 with TRBJ2-1; D remains ambiguous. The CDR3 spans 14 residues. Germline CDR1 SGHRS, CDR2 YFSETQ. The CDR3 loop is CTSSLELGSSEQFV. CDR3 DNA sequence: TGCACCAGCAGCTTGGAACTGGGTTCGAGTGAGCAGTTCGTC.

This clonotype was counted many times. The CDR3 DNA follows: TGTGCCAGCAGCTCGCCGGGGCTAGACGGTCAGCCCCAGCATTTT. This gives the protein CASSSPGLDGQPQHF. The V and J genes are TRBV7-9 and TRBJ1-5, with D perhaps TRBD1 (5 bases). This CDR3 is 15 amino acids long. Trimming shortened V by 4 bases and J by 6 bases, and 16 bases separated the two germline ends. Per germline, CDR1 SEHNR and CDR2 FQNEAQ (reference sequence).